This TCR beta chain was sequenced in a study of memory CD4+ T cells and cytomegalovirus serostatus. Profiled with immunoSEQ multiplex PCR; TCRdb holds only in-frame clones, not every one. This sample has about 50,000 clones, with 82% found just once. V dropped 3 bases and J dropped 2 bases, with 11 bases sitting between them. Germline V gene sequence: CDR1 ENHRY, CDR2 SYGVKD. The CDR3 contains 16 residues. Single viable CD3+CD4+CD8-CD45RO+ cells were sorted as the memory CD4+ T cells. The chain couples TRBV10-3 to TRBJ2-6, with D perhaps TRBD2 (7 bases). The receptor comes from an adult in good health and CMV-seronegative. The sequencing input was memory CD4+ T cells from blood. The CDR3 DNA follows: TGTGCCATCAGTGATAGGGGGGGCGCTGGGGCCAACGTCCTGACTTTC. Residues: CAISDRGGAGANVLTF.